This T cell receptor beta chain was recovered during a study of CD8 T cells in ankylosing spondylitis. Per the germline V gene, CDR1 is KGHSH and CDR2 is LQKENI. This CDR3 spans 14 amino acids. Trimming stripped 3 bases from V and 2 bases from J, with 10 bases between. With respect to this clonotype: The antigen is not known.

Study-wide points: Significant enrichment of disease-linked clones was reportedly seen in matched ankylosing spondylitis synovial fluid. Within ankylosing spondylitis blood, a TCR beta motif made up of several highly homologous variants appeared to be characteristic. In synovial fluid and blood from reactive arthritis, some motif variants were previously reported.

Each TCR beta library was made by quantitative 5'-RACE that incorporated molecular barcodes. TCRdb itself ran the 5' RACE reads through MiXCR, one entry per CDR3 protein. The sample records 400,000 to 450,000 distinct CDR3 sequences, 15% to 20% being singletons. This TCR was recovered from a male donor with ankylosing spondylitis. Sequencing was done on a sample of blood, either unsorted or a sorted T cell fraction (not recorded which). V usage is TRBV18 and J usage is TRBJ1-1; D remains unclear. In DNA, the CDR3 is TGTGCCAGCTCACCTAATCCGGGAAACACTGAAGCTTTCTTT. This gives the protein CASSPNPGNTEAFF.